This TCR beta chain was recovered during a study of T cells in Graves' hyperthyroidism and ophthalmopathy. Study results and caveats: Ophthalmopathy, as predicted by the model, came a median roughly 6.8 months after the prediction.

RNA transcripts yielded amplified TCR beta CDR3 regions. An initial round of RT-PCR targeting the TCR CDR3 relied on the HTBI primer set. From the multiplex PCR reads, TCRdb called clonotypes with MiXCR, one entry per CDR3 protein. The data show roughly 500,000 distinct CDR3 sequences, with approximately 15% seen just once and roughly 5.7% held by the top ten. This clonotype showed up many times. Its specificity is unknown. CDR3 length: 15 amino acids. Germline lookup yields CDR1 MDHEN and CDR2 SYDVKM. The V end was cut by 1 base, the J end by 2 bases, with 11 bases between. Sequencing was carried out using blood. The receptor was derived from a woman in her twenties or thirties with Graves' hyperthyroidism that later progressed to Graves' ophthalmopathy. This chain links TRBV28 with TRBJ1-1; D not resolved. The CDR3 sequence: CASSLYDTSNTEAFF. DNA of the CDR3: TGTGCCAGCAGTTTATATGACACTAGCAACACTGAAGCTTTCTTT.